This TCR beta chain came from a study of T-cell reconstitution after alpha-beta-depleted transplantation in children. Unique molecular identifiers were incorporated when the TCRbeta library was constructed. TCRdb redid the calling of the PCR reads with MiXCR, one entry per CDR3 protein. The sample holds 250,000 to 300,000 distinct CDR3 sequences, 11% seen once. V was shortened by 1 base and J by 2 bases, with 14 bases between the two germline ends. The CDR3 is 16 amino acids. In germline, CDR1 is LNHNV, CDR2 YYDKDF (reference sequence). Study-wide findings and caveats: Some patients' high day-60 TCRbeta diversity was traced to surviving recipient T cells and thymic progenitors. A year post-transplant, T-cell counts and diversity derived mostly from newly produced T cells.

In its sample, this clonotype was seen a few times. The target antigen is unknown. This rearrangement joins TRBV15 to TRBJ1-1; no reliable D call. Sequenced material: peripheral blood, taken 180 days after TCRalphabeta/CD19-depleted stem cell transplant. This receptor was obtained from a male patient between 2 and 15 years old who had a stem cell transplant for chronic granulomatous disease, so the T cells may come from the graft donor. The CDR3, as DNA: TGTGCCACCAGCAGAGGCGGCACCCGCGCCAACACTGAAGCTTTCTTT. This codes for CATSRGGTRANTEAFF.